A selection of T cell receptor beta chains follows, all from one sample in a study of T cells after yellow fever vaccination. A single record per CDR3 protein comes from TCRdb applying MiXCR to the 5' RACE reads. The sample holds a few hundred thousand distinct CDR3 sequences, roughly 9% seen once. This specimen was CD4+ T cells sorted from PBMCs, taken 5 days after the yellow fever booster vaccination. All receptors come from a man younger than 35 who received the YFV17D yellow fever vaccine. CDR3s include the opening cysteine and the closing phenylalanine or tryptophan. Each record gives: D gene, clone size, J gene, V gene, CDR3 DNA, CDR3 protein. The D gene is left open where the match is weak. Only some rows state a clone size, as once, few, many or a class for expanded clones.

-	many	TRBJ2-3	TRBV2	TGTGCCAGCAGTGAGGGGGCAGATACGCAGTATTTT	CASSEGADTQYF
TRBD2	few	TRBJ2-5	TRBV5-4	TGTGCCAGCAGCCCGGGAGGGGGTCAGCAAGAGACCCAGTACTTC	CASSPGGGQQETQYF
-	-	TRBJ1-1	TRBV10-3	TGTGCCGCATGGGAGGGATCTGCAGGCGTCCCGAGGGATGAAGCTTTCTTT	CAAWEGSAGVPRDEAFF
-	-	TRBJ2-1	TRBV7-7	TGTGCTAGCAGCTTAGCTTCGGGGAATGAGCAGTTCTTC	CASSLASGNEQFF
-	-	TRBJ1-5	TRBV18	TGTGCCAGCTCCCCGAATCAGGGCCGGAATCAGCCCCAGCATTTT	CASSPNQGRNQPQHF
-	-	TRBJ1-2	TRBV12-3/TRBV12-4	TGTGCCAGCAGTTTTAAGGGGCGACTTCCTAACTATGGCTACACCTTC	CASSFKGRLPNYGYTF
-	many	TRBJ2-5	TRBV5-1	TGCGCCAGCAGCATTGAAGAGACCCAGTACTTC	CASSIEETQYF
-	few	TRBJ1-2	TRBV7-2	TGTGCCAGCAGCTTAGCTGAAGGGTTCTATGGCTACACCTTC	CASSLAEGFYGYTF
-	few	TRBJ2-3	TRBV5-4	TGTGCCAGCAGTTCTCGGATCCGGGAAGGAGATACGCAGTATTTT	CASSSRIREGDTQYF
-	few	TRBJ1-4	TRBV18	TGTGCCAGCTCACCACAGGAAAGCAGAGAAAAACTGTTTTTT	CASSPQESREKLFF
TRBD2	many	TRBJ2-1	TRBV5-1	TGCGCCAGCAGCTTCGAAGCGGGGACTGAGCAGTTCTTC	CASSFEAGTEQFF
-	-	TRBJ2-7	TRBV6-2/TRBV6-3	TGTGCCAGCACCACGAGGGGGTGGACCTACGAGCAGTACTTC	CASTTRGWTYEQYF
-	-	TRBJ1-1	TRBV6-5	TGTGCCAGCAGCGGAACTGAAGCTTTCTTT	CASSGTEAFF
TRBD2	-	TRBJ2-1	TRBV9	TGTGCCAGCAGCGTAGACCAGCGGGACGACAATGAGCAGTTCTTC	CASSVDQRDDNEQFF
-	-	TRBJ2-1	TRBV7-9	TGTGCCAGCAGCTTGAAAGATGAGCAGTTCTTC	CASSLKDEQFF
TRBD1	many	TRBJ2-5	TRBV5-6	TGTGCCAGCAGCTTATTCGGACAGGGGGCTTCGTGGGAAGAGACCCAGTACTTC	CASSLFGQGASWEETQYF
-	few	TRBJ2-3	TRBV5-1	TGCGCCAGCAGCGTGACGGGGGCCACAGATACGCAGTATTTT	CASSVTGATDTQYF
TRBD1	many	TRBJ1-2	TRBV12-3/TRBV12-4	TGTGCCAGCAGACCGACAGGGGATGGCTACACCTTC	CASRPTGDGYTF
-	many	TRBJ2-1	TRBV6-5	TGTGCCAGCAGAGTAGGGACACAGAACAATGAGCAGTTCTTC	CASRVGTQNNEQFF
TRBD1	-	TRBJ2-7	TRBV5-4	TGTGCCAGCAGCCGTGACAGGGGTAGCTCCTACGAGCAGTACTTC	CASSRDRGSSYEQYF
-	-	TRBJ2-3	TRBV7-2	TGTGCCAGCAGCTTAGTATTTTCGGCTAGCACAGATACGCAGTATTTT	CASSLVFSASTDTQYF
-	many	TRBJ2-5	TRBV2	TGTGCCAGCAGTGTCCAAGGATCAAAGGGAGAGACCCAGTACTTC	CASSVQGSKGETQYF
TRBD2	-	TRBJ2-5	TRBV15	TGTGCCACCAGCAGAGGAGGGACTAGCGGGGGGGGGACGGAGACCCAGTACTTC	CATSRGGTSGGGTETQYF
-	-	TRBJ1-2	TRBV21-1	TGTGCCAGCCCCCTAAATGCTGGGGAATATGGCTACACCTTC	CASPLNAGEYGYTF
-	-	TRBJ2-5	TRBV7-9	TGTGCCAGCAGCGCCATGGGTGGGCCGGGAGAGACCCAGTACTTC	CASSAMGGPGETQYF
-	-	TRBJ2-1	TRBV5-1	TGCGCCAGCAGCTTGATTCTGGGGGTACCCTACAATGAGCAGTTCTTC	CASSLILGVPYNEQFF
-	few	TRBJ2-5	TRBV2	TGTGCCAGCACTTCAAAGACCCAGTACTTC	CASTSKTQYF
-	-	TRBJ1-5	TRBV3-1	TGTGCCAGCAGCCAGGGGGATAGCAATCAGCCCCAGCATTTT	CASSQGDSNQPQHF
-	-	TRBJ1-5	TRBV18	TGTGCCAGCTCACCTCTACAGCCTCCTTATCAGCCCCAGCATTTT	CASSPLQPPYQPQHF
TRBD2	-	TRBJ2-3	TRBV6-5	TGTGCCAGCAGTTACGATGGGACTAGCGTGGATACGCAGTATTTT	CASSYDGTSVDTQYF
-	-	TRBJ2-7	TRBV19	TGTGCCAGTAGTCACGGGGCAGGCTACGAGCAGTACTTC	CASSHGAGYEQYF
TRBD1	many	TRBJ1-2	TRBV4-3	TGCGCCAGCAGCCCCCTTGCCCGGGACAGGGGCGGCTACACCTTC	CASSPLARDRGGYTF
-	-	TRBJ1-6	TRBV3-1	TGTGCCAGCAGCCGCCTGGTTGGAAATTCACCCCTCCACTTT	CASSRLVGNSPLHF
-	-	TRBJ2-2	TRBV28	TGTGCCAGCAGAAAAACCGGGGAGCTGTTTTTT	CASRKTGELFF
-	few	TRBJ1-6	TRBV6-6	TGTGCCAGCAGGCCAGCCGGATTTGCTAATTCACCCCTCCACTTT	CASRPAGFANSPLHF
TRBD1	many	TRBJ1-2	TRBV2	TGTGCCAGCAGGAAGGACAGGGAGAATGGCTACACCTTC	CASRKDRENGYTF
-	few	TRBJ2-3	TRBV28	TGTGCCAGCAGTTTTAGGAGGATTACAGATACGCAGTATTTT	CASSFRRITDTQYF
-	few	TRBJ2-1	TRBV2	TGTGCCAGCAGCGTGCGGAGCTCCTACAATGAGCAGTTCTTC	CASSVRSSYNEQFF
TRBD2	many	TRBJ2-1	TRBV12-3/TRBV12-4	TGTGCCAGCAGTTTCAGACTAGCGGGACTAGGTGAGCAGTTCTTC	CASSFRLAGLGEQFF
-	many	TRBJ2-1	TRBV14	TGTGCCAGCAGCCTAAGGGGTCCGGGGGGCCGGGGTAATGAGCAGTTCTTC	CASSLRGPGGRGNEQFF
-	few	TRBJ1-2	TRBV4-3	TGCGCCAGCAGCGTACTATATATCGCGGATACTAACTATGGCTACACCTTC	CASSVLYIADTNYGYTF
-	few	TRBJ2-5	TRBV23-1	TGCGCCAGCAGCCCCGGCTTCCCGCAAGAGACCCAGTACTTC	CASSPGFPQETQYF
-	few	TRBJ2-1	TRBV29-1	TGCAGCGTCCGGGGGCGACTGGCCCCCAATGAGCAGTTCTTC	CSVRGRLAPNEQFF
TRBD2	many	TRBJ2-1	TRBV5-1	TGCGCCAGCAGCCCATCTAGCGGGGGGACCAACTACAATGAGCAGTTCTTC	CASSPSSGGTNYNEQFF
-	-	TRBJ1-1	TRBV6-5	TGTGCCAGCAGACAGGACTTCTTGAACACTGAAGCTTTCTTT	CASRQDFLNTEAFF
-	few	TRBJ2-1	TRBV4-3	TGCGCCAGCAGCCAAGTAGGGGTTGAGCAGTTCTTC	CASSQVGVEQFF
-	few	TRBJ1-3	TRBV2	TGTGCCAGCGAAGGGGGGAGGGCCTCTGGAAACACCATATATTTT	CASEGGRASGNTIYF
TRBD2	-	TRBJ2-1	TRBV11-2	TGTGCCAGCAGACGACTAGCGGGGGCCCAGTACAATGAGCAGTTCTTC	CASRRLAGAQYNEQFF
-	-	TRBJ1-1	TRBV18	TGTGTCAGCTCTCCCGACAAGACCACTGAAGCTTTCTTT	CVSSPDKTTEAFF
-	-	TRBJ2-1	TRBV12-3/TRBV12-4	TGTGCCAGCAGTTTAGCGCCAGGGGTCTATGAGCAGTTCTTC	CASSLAPGVYEQFF
-	-	TRBJ2-5	TRBV29-1	TGCAGCGTTGACGGCAGGGGGACCCAGTACTTC	CSVDGRGTQYF